Given below is one T cell receptor beta chain in context. Antigen specificity is unknown. V lost 5 bases, J lost 5 bases, and 7 bases lay in between. Looked up from germline, CDR1 is GTSNPN and CDR2 is SVGIG (reference sequence). The CDR3 loop spans 12 amino acids. This record belongs to a study of CD8 T cells in Susac syndrome. Random hexamers were used to reverse transcribe the RNA input (0.5 to 1 ug). Amplification of TCR beta CDR3 was carried out by immunoSEQ multiplex PCR, which covered 54 Vbeta and 13 Jbeta segments. TCRdb fed the immunoSEQ multiplex PCR reads into MiXCR, producing one record per CDR3 protein. The repertoire holds roughly 190,000 distinct CDR3 sequences, roughly 94% seen once, with less than 0.2% in the top ten. Findings and caveats of the study: There were over 15 Susac-specific public clones in total CD8+ repertoires and roughly 5 in CD8+ TEMRA repertoires.

This chain links TRBV30 with TRBJ1-6; unclear D gene. This receptor was identified in a human donor with Susac syndrome. The specimen was CD8+ T cells from PBMCs. In DNA form, the CDR3 reads TGTGCCTGGGGTCAAGATAATTCACCCCTCCACTTT. Its protein product is CAWGQDNSPLHF.